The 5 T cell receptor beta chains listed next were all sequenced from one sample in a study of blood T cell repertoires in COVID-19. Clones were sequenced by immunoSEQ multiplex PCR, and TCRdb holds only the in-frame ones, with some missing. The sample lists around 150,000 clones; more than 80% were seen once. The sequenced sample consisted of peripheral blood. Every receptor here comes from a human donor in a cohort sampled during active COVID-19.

Here the CDR3 DNA reads TGCAGCGGGGCAGGGGGAGTGGAGACCCAGTACTTC. It is translated as CSGAGGVETQYF. V usage is TRBV29-1 and J usage is TRBJ2-5; TRBD1 aligns across 7 bases. The CDR3 totals 12 residues. Germline lookup yields CDR1 SQVTM and CDR2 ANQGSEA. Trimming cost V 7 bases and J 5 bases; bases outside gene matches: 7.

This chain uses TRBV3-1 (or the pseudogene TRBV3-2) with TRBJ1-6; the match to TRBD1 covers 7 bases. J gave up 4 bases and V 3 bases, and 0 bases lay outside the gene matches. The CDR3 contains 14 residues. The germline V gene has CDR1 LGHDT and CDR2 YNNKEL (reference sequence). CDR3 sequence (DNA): TGTGCCAGCAGCCACAGGGGGTATAATTCACCCCTCCACTTT. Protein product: CASSHRGYNSPLHF.

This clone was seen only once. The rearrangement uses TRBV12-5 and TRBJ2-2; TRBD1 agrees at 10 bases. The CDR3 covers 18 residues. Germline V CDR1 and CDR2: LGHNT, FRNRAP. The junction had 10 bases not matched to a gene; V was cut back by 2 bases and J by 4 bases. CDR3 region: CASGLNPRQGAFTGELFF. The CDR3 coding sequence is TGTGCTAGTGGTTTGAATCCCCGACAGGGGGCCTTCACCGGGGAGCTGTTTTTT.

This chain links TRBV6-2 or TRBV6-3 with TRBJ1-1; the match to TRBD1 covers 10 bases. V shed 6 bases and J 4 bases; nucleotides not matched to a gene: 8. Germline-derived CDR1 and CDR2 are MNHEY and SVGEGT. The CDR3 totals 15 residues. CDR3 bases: TGTGCCAGCAGCGAACCGGGACAGGGGATCACTGAAGCTTTCTTT. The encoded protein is CASSEPGQGITEAFF.

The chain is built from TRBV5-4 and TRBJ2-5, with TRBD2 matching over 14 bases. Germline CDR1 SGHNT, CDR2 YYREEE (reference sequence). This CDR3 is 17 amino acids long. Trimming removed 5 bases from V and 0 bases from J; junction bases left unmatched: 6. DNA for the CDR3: TGTGCCAGCAGGCCGGGACTAGCGGGGGTACACCAAGAGACCCAGTACTTC. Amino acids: CASRPGLAGVHQETQYF.